The rows below give T cell receptor beta chains drawn from one sample of a study of Graves' ophthalmopathy and Graves' hyperthyroidism. Each CDR3 protein is one row after TCRdb ran MiXCR on the multiplex PCR reads. The sample includes approximately 1.2 million distinct CDR3 sequences, 35% to 45% of them seen just once. Sequenced material: peripheral blood or thyroid tissue (not recorded which). The receptor source for this set is an adult man with Graves' hyperthyroidism. Each CDR3 is given with its conserved first and last residue. The order of the fields is D gene, J gene, V gene, clone size, CDR3 protein, CDR3 DNA. A D gene is named only where the DNA matches it firmly. For some rows the clone size is stated as once, few or many, or as a class when expanded; others skip it.

d_gene: -
j_gene: TRBJ2-5
v_gene: TRBV20-1
abundance: -
CDR3aa: CSASRWTQYF
CDR3nt: TGCAGTGCTAGCCGGTGGACCCAGTACTTC

d_gene: -
j_gene: TRBJ2-7
v_gene: TRBV12-3/TRBV12-4
abundance: -
CDR3aa: CASSLRTQIGGQYF
CDR3nt: TGTGCCAGCAGTCTCAGGACCCAAATCGGGGGGCAGTACTTC

d_gene: -
j_gene: TRBJ1-3
v_gene: TRBV10-3
abundance: many
CDR3aa: CAISESGGNTIYF
CDR3nt: TGTGCCATCAGTGAGTCGGGGGGAAACACCATATATTTT

d_gene: -
j_gene: TRBJ1-1
v_gene: TRBV7-9
abundance: -
CDR3aa: CASSQVQGYTEAFF
CDR3nt: TGCGCCAGCAGCCAAGTTCAGGGGTACACTGAAGCTTTCTTT

d_gene: TRBD1
j_gene: TRBJ2-2
v_gene: TRBV29-1
abundance: once
CDR3aa: CSVNSGGELTGELFF
CDR3nt: TGCAGCGTGAATTCAGGGGGAGAGCTAACCGGGGAGCTGTTTTTT

d_gene: -
j_gene: TRBJ2-7
v_gene: TRBV9
abundance: many
CDR3aa: CASSVQGGDEQYF
CDR3nt: TGTGCCAGCAGCGTCCAGGGTGGCGACGAGCAGTACTTC

d_gene: -
j_gene: TRBJ2-6
v_gene: TRBV2
abundance: many
CDR3aa: CASSPTGGSGANVLTF
CDR3nt: TGTGCCAGCAGTCCGACAGGCGGCTCTGGGGCCAACGTCCTGACTTTC

d_gene: -
j_gene: TRBJ2-7
v_gene: TRBV11-2
abundance: -
CDR3aa: CASSQAGSRRHEQYF
CDR3nt: TGTGCCAGCAGCCAAGCTGGGAGTCGGCGGCACGAGCAGTACTTC

d_gene: -
j_gene: TRBJ1-1
v_gene: TRBV29-1
abundance: many
CDR3aa: CSVEDPVLREAFF
CDR3nt: TGCAGCGTTGAAGATCCGGTCCTTCGCGAAGCTTTCTTT

d_gene: -
j_gene: TRBJ2-7
v_gene: TRBV2
abundance: many
CDR3aa: CASSVAGMGYEQYF
CDR3nt: TGTGCCAGCAGTGTGGCCGGGATGGGCTACGAGCAGTACTTC

d_gene: -
j_gene: TRBJ2-5
v_gene: TRBV10-3
abundance: many
CDR3aa: CAITTSGGTQYF
CDR3nt: TGTGCCATCACCACAAGTGGAGGGACCCAGTACTTC

d_gene: -
j_gene: TRBJ2-6
v_gene: TRBV29-1
abundance: -
CDR3aa: CSATTGSNTEAF
CDR3nt: TGCAGCGCCACGACAGGCTCGAACACTGAAGCTTTC

d_gene: -
j_gene: TRBJ2-2
v_gene: TRBV20-1
abundance: -
CDR3aa: CSASLQTNTGELFF
CDR3nt: TGCAGTGCTAGTCTCCAGACGAACACCGGGGAGCTGTTTTTT

d_gene: -
j_gene: TRBJ2-7
v_gene: TRBV25-1
abundance: many
CDR3aa: CASSESNRFDEQYF
CDR3nt: TGTGCCAGCAGTGAATCCAACAGGTTCGACGAGCAGTACTTC

d_gene: -
j_gene: TRBJ1-2
v_gene: TRBV5-6
abundance: many
CDR3aa: CASSLSGVSGYTF
CDR3nt: TGTGCCAGCAGCTTGTCGGGGGTCAGTGGCTACACCTTC